Following are 14 T cell receptor beta chains from one sample sequenced in a study of molecular identifiers for immune sequencing clone quantification. TCRdb re-called the PCR reads with MiXCR, one entry per CDR3 protein. This table has 400,000 to 600,000 distinct CDR3 sequences, roughly 25% appearing once. The specimen was naive CD8+ T cells from blood, with Jurkat cell RNA spiked in. Subset denoted: FACS-sorted CD8+CD4-CCR7+CD45RA+ naive T cells. The receptors come from a human donor in good health. Some libraries in this study had Jurkat cell RNA spiked in.

This clonotype occurred a few times. The chain combines TRBV4-2 with TRBJ2-1; 7 bases are a match to TRBD2. CDR1 is LGHNA and CDR2 is YNFKEQ in the germline V gene. Losses at the gene ends were 3 bases for V and 6 bases for J; bases not matched to a gene: 8. This CDR3 region has 15 residues. CDR3 region: CASSQLSGSLNEQFF. CDR3 in DNA: TGTGCCAGCAGCCAGCTTAGCGGGTCCCTCAATGAGCAGTTCTTC.

This clonotype was observed a handful of times. V usage is TRBV9 and J usage is TRBJ2-2; TRBD1 might be the D (5 bases). CDR3 length: 16 residues. V shed 0 bases and J shed 1 base, with 10 bases lying between them. Looked up from germline, CDR1 is SGDLS and CDR2 is YYNGEE. In nucleotides, the CDR3 is TGTGCCAGCAGCGTAGAAAGGACACGGAACACCGGGGAGCTGTTTTTT. Its translation: CASSVERTRNTGELFF.

The rearrangement links TRBV12-5 to TRBJ2-7; the D gene is possibly TRBD1 (5 bases). In germline, CDR1 is LGHNT, CDR2 FRNRAP. The V gene lost 4 bases and the J gene lost 0 bases, with 22 bases spanning the gap. CDR3 size: 18 residues. The DNA for the CDR3 is TGTGCTAGTGGTTCTGAGGCCCTGACAGTGTATAGCTCCTACGAGCAGTACTTC. Translating gives CASGSEALTVYSSYEQYF.

This clonotype was seen repeatedly, ten times or more. The V and J genes are TRBV9 and TRBJ2-3, with 14 bases identical to TRBD2. The germline V gene has CDR1 SGDLS and CDR2 YYNGEE. CDR3 length: 17 residues. The V segment lost 4 bases and the J segment 4 bases; nucleotides outside the gene matches: 8. The CDR3 loop is CASSMTSGGAVADTQYF. Here the CDR3 DNA reads TGTGCCAGCAGCATGACTAGCGGGGGGGCCGTCGCAGATACGCAGTATTTT.

This clonotype has at least ten counts. The chain has TRBV14 and TRBJ1-1; no reliable D call. The CDR3 is 12 amino acids. Per the germline V gene, CDR1 is SGHDN and CDR2 is FVKESK. Trimming removed 1 base at V and 7 bases at J, with 7 bases between. The CDR3 bases are TGTGCCAGCAGCCAAGGGTACCTTGAAGCTTTCTTT. The encoded protein is CASSQGYLEAFF.

This chain links TRBV27 with TRBJ2-7; the D gene could be TRBD1 or TRBD2 (5 bases each). Germline V gene sequence: CDR1 MNHEY, CDR2 SMNVEV (reference sequence). This CDR3 spans 15 amino acids. The ends were cut back, 5 bases at V and 6 bases at J, with 20 bases in the middle. The CDR3 nucleotides are TGTGCCAGCAGTCCATTTATGGCGCCTGGGGGCGAGCAGTACTTC. Its translation: CASSPFMAPGGEQYF.

This clonotype came up a few times. V is TRBV19 and J is TRBJ1-1; D call uncertain. Germline CDR1 reads LNHDA; CDR2 reads SQIVND (reference sequence). The V gene lost 7 bases and the J gene lost 2 bases, with 11 bases spanning the gap. This CDR3 is built from 13 residues. As DNA, the CDR3 is TGTGCCAGTACTCATTATGGTAACACTGAAGCTTTCTTT. Its translation is CASTHYGNTEAFF.

In this sample, this clonotype turned up many times. The rearrangement joins TRBV12-3 or TRBV12-4 to TRBJ1-5; D unclear. The CDR3 is 14 amino acids. V gave up 1 base and J gave up 4 bases, with 8 bases separating them. For the CDR3, the DNA is TGTGCCAGCAGTTTAGGGCTGGTAAATCAGCCCCAGCATTTT. Its translation: CASSLGLVNQPQHF.

The rearrangement links TRBV30 to TRBJ1-5; 8 bases fit TRBD1. The junction had 4 bases not matched to a gene; V was cut back by 1 base and J by 5 bases. CDR1 GTSNPN and CDR2 SVGIG come from the germline V gene (reference sequence). CDR3 size: 14 residues. The CDR3 DNA reads TGTGCCTGGAGTGGGGGGACAGGATATCAGCCCCAGCATTTT. Its translation is CAWSGGTGYQPQHF. Full variable domain (outside the CDR3, taken from reference TRBV30 and TRBJ1-5): SQTIHQWPATLVQPVGSPLSLECTVEGTSNPNLYWYRQAAGRGLQLLFYSVGIGQISSEVPQNLSASRPQDRQFILSSKKLLLSDSGFYLCAWSGGTGYQPQHFGDGTRLSIL.

Note on this clonotype: A much larger clone lies a single base off, so this may be a read error. The V and J genes are TRBV6-6 and TRBJ1-3, with no clear D. The CDR3 consists of 12 residues. From germline, CDR1 is MNHNY and CDR2 SVGAGI (reference sequence). CDR3: CVSSYNENTIYF. Written as DNA, the CDR3 is TGTGTCAGCAGTTACAATGAGAACACCATATATTTT.

This clonotype was seen many times. The V call is TRBV7-6, the J call TRBJ2-2; D is perhaps TRBD1 or TRBD2 (5 bases each). Trimming left V 4 bases short and J 6 bases short, with 15 bases between. The CDR3 has 15 amino acids. Germline loops: CDR1 SGHVS, CDR2 FNYEAQ. The CDR3 sequence is CASSWGPRAPGELFF. The CDR3 nucleotides are TGTGCCAGCAGCTGGGGACCGAGGGCCCCCGGGGAGCTGTTTTTT.

The CDR3 sequence: CASSLSGHLEAFF. DNA of the CDR3: TGTGCCAGCAGCTTATCGGGACACCTTGAAGCTTTCTTT. This chain links TRBV7-2 with TRBJ1-1; possibly TRBD1 for D (6 bases). The CDR3 contains 13 residues. V lost 2 bases and J 7 bases, leaving 11 bases between the germline ends. Germline assignment: CDR1 SGHTA and CDR2 FQGNSA.

On this clonotype: A clone one base away is much larger, so this may be a read error. V and J are TRBV4-3 and TRBJ1-4; D gene uncertain. V lost 0 bases and J 8 bases, leaving 13 bases between the germline ends. This CDR3 region has 15 residues. Per germline, CDR1 LGHNA and CDR2 YSLEER. This CDR3 is CASSQDLSQSEKLFF. The CDR3 DNA reads TGCGCCAGCAGCCAAGATCTCAGCCAGAGCGAAAAACTGTTTTTT.

This clonotype has more than one count but fewer than ten. One base away lies a much larger clone, so this may be a sequencing read error. The chain uses TRBV4-3 and TRBJ2-1; no clear D gene. Germline lookup yields CDR1 LGHNA and CDR2 YSLEER. V was cut by 4 bases and J by 3 bases, with 13 bases left in between. There are 15 residues in the CDR3. The CDR3 nucleotides read TGCGCCAGCAGCCTAGAACGGGCCCACTACAATGAGCAGTTCTTC. Translating it yields CASSLERAHYNEQFF.